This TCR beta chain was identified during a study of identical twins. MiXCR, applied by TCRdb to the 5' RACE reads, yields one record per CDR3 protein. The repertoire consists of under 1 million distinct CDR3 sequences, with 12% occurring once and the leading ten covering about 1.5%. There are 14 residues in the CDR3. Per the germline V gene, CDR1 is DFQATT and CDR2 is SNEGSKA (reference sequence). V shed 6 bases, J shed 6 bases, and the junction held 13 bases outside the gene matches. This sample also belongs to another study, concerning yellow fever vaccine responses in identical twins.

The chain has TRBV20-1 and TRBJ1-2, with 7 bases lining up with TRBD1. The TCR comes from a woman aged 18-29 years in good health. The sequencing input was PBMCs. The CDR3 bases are TGCAGTGCGACTCCTCCGGGACAGATAGATGGCTACACCTTC. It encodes CSATPPGQIDGYTF.